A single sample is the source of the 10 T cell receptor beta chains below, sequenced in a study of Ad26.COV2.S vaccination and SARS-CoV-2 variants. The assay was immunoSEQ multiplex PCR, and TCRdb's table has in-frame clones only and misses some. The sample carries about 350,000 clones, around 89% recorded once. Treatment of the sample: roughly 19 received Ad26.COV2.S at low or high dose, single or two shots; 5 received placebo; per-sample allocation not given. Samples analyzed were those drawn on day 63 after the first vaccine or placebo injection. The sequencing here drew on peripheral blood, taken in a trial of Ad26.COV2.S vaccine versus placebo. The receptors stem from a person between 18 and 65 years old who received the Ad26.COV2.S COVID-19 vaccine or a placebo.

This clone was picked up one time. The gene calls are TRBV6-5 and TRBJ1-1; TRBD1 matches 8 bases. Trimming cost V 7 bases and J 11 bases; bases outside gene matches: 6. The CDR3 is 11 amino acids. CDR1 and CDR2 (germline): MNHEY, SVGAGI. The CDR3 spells CASTSGGLAFF. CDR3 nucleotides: TGTGCCAGCACCTCAGGGGGCTTGGCTTTCTTT.

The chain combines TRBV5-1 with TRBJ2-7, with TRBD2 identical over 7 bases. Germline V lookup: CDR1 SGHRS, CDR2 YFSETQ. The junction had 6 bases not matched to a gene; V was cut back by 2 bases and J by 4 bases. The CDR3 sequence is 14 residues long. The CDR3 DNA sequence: TGCGCCAGCAGCTTCGGGGGGAGTGGGTACGAGCAGTACTTC. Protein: CASSFGGSGYEQYF.

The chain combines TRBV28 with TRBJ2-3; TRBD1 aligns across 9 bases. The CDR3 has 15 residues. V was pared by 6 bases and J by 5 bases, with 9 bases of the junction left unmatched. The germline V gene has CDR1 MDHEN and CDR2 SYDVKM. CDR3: CASRTTGGRRDTQYF. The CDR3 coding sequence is TGTGCCAGCAGAACGACAGGGGGTCGGAGAGATACGCAGTATTTT.

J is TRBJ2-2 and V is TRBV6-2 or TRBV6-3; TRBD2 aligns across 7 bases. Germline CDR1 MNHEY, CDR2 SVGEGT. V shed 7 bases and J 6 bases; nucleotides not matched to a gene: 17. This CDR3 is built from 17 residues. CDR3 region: CASIPMAGLGIAGELFF. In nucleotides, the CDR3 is TGTGCCAGCATCCCAATGGCCGGACTAGGGATCGCCGGGGAGCTGTTTTTT.

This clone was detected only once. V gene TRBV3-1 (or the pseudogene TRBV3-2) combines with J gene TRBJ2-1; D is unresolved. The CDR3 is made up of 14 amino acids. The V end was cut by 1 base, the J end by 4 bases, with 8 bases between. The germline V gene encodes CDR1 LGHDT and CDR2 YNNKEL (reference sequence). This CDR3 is CASSQAGDYNEQFF. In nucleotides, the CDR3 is TGTGCCAGCAGCCAAGCTGGCGATTACAATGAGCAGTTCTTC.

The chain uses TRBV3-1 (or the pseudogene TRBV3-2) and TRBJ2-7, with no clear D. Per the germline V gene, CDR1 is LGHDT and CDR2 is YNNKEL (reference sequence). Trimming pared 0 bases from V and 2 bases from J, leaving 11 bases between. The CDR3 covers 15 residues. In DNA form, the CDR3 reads TGTGCCAGCAGCCAAGACCGTAGGGCGGCCTACGAGCAGTACTTC. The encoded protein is CASSQDRRAAYEQYF.

The CDR3 DNA follows: TGTGCCAGCACCGCGGGGGGGGGAGCCTACGAGCAGTACTTC. This codes for CASTAGGGAYEQYF. V gene TRBV28 combines with J gene TRBJ2-7; 9 nucleotides align to TRBD2. V lost 7 bases and J lost 2; bases outside the gene matches: 6. The germline V gene has CDR1 MDHEN and CDR2 SYDVKM. The CDR3 runs 14 residues.

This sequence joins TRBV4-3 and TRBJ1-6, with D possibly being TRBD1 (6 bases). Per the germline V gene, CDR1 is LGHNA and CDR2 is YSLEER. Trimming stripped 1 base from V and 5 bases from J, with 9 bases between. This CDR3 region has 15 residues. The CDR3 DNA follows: TGCGCCAGCAGCCAAGGGACAGAGGATAATTCACCCCTCCACTTT. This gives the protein CASSQGTEDNSPLHF.

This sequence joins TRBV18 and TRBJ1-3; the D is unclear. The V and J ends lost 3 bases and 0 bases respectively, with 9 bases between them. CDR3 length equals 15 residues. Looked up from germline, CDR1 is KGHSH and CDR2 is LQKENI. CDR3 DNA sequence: TGTGCCAGCTCACCCGTATCGGGCTCTGGAAACACCATATATTTT. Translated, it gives CASSPVSGSGNTIYF. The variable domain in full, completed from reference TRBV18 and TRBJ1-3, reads NAGVMQNPRHLVRRRGQEARLRCSPMKGHSHVYWYRQLPEEGLKFMVYLQKENIIDESGMPKERFSAEFPKEGPSILRIQQVVRGDSAAYFCASSPVSGSGNTIYFGEGSWLTVV.

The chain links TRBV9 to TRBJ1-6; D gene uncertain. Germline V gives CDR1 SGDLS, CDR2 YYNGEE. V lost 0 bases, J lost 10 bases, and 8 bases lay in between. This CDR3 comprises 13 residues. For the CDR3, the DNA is TGTGCCAGCAGCGTAGAGGGTAAATCACCCCTCCACTTT. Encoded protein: CASSVEGKSPLHF. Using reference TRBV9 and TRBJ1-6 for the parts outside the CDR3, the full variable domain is DSGVTQTPKHLITATGQRVTLRCSPRSGDLSVYWYQQSLDQGLQFLIQYYNGEERAKGNILERFSAQQFPDLHSELNLSSLELGDSALYFCASSVEGKSPLHFGNGTRLTVT.